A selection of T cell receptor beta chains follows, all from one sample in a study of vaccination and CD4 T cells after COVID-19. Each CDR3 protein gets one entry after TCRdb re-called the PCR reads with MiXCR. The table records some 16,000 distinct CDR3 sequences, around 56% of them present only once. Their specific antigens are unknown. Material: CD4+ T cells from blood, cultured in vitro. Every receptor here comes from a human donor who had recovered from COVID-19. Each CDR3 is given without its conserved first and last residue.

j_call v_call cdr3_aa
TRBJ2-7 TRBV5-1 ASSGGLAGAYEQY
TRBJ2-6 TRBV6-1 ASSPGQGAPGANVLT
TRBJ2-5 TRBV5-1 ASSLGWETQY
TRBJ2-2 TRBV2 ASSQETRSGELF
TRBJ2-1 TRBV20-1 RANSFGGALSDNEQF
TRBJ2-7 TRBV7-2 ASKRLGDSSYEQY
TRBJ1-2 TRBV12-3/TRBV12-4 ASSFMVAGYT
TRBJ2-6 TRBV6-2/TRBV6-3 ASSYEGRGTSSGANVLT
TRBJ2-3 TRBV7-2 AWREIDTQY
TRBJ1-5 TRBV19 ASSIPYQPQH
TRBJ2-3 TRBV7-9 ASSTGTSGIFDTQY
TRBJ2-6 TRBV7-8 ASSLDGGSGANVLT
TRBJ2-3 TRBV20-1 SALRDRADTQY
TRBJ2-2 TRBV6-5 ASSYSGRGRTGELF
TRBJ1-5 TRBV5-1 ASSSGTGHQPQH
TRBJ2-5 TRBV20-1 SARRSGGAETQY
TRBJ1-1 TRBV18 ASSPGLMNTEAF
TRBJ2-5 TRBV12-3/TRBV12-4 ASRLAGGPQETQY
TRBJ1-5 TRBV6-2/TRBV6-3 ASSTVGQQPQH
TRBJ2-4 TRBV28 ASSLEIAQNIQY
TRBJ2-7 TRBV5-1 ASSFGRLVRYEQY
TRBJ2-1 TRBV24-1 ATSGGGREQF
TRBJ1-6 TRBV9 ASSGRRDGPRTLH
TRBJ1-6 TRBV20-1 SASPDSNSPLH
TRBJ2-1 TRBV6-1 ASSYIEAVKNEQF
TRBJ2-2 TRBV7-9 ASSPRTGGTGELF
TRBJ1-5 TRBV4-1 ASSQFLSDQPQH
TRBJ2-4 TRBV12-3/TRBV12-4 ASSLAIGSLILAKNIQY
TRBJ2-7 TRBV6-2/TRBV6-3 ASTISGTGVHEQY
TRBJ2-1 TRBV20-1 SARVGNNEQF
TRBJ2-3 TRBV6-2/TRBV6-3 ASNRGTSTDTQY
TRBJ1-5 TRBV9 ASSVDSLAGPQH
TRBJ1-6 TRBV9 ASSVGGTGSSPLH
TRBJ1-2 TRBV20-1 SAQTDLWAYT
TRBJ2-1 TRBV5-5 ASSLAYLNEQF
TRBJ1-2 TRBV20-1 SAMRPGGDYGYT
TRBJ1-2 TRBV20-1 SARMAGDGGYT
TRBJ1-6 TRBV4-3 ASSLRQISPLH
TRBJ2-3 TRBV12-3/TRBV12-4 ASRYADTQY
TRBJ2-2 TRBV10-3 AISESSGTGELF
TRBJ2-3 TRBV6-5 ASSLSGTGVVSTQY